The 16 T cell receptor beta chains given below trace back to one sample, sequenced in a study of T-cell memory formation after mild COVID-19 (dated by TCRdb to 2020 to 2022). Library generation was performed with 5' RACE. Sequencing took place on an Illumina NovaSeq 6000. TCRdb reworked the public reads: Q25 trimming with fastp, MiXCR clone assembly, productive beta chains retained. One record per CDR3 amino acid sequence lists the most common genes and DNA. The sample has roughly 480,000 distinct CDR3 sequences on record, around 25% of them singletons. The top ten hold 12% of the sample. Sequencing was done on a sample of PBMCs or a T cell subset sorted from them (not recorded which). All receptors derive from an adult woman who had mild COVID-19 (a few samples of this study predate the infection). The sample titles of this study are shuffled in the database, so cell type and time point are left out; the donor was told from shared clones.

A single count supports this clonotype. The CDR3 reads CASSHGTRTYEQYF. CDR3 bases: TGTGCCAGCAGCCACGGGACTAGAACCTACGAGCAGTACTTC. The rearrangement joins TRBV3-1 to TRBJ2-7; 8 bases align to TRBD2. Germline V gives CDR1 LGHDT, CDR2 YNNKEL (reference sequence). Trimming at V came to 3 bases and at J to 2 bases, leaving 3 bases not matched to a gene. The CDR3 sequence is 14 residues long.

This clonotype was detected only a few times. V and J are TRBV9 and TRBJ2-3; 10 positions agree with TRBD2. V was clipped by 0 bases and J by 2 bases; unmatched bases: 6. This CDR3 comprises 17 residues. Germline V gene sequence: CDR1 SGDLS, CDR2 YYNGEE. CDR3 residues: CASSVEGLADYTDTQYF. The CDR3 DNA reads TGTGCCAGCAGCGTAGAAGGACTAGCGGACTACACAGATACGCAGTATTTT.

The chain uses TRBV5-1 and TRBJ2-3; D not certain. This CDR3 contains 16 residues. Per germline, CDR1 SGHRS and CDR2 YFSETQ. V was pared by 3 bases and J by 2 bases, with 16 bases between. The CDR3 DNA follows: TGCGCCAGCAGCTCGAGGCTGGGCATCGCCACAGATACGCAGTATTTT. Amino acids: CASSSRLGIATDTQYF.

The chain combines TRBV20-1 with TRBJ2-1, with TRBD1 identical over 8 bases. This CDR3 region has 15 residues. Germline-derived CDR1 and CDR2 are DFQATT and SNEGSKA (reference sequence). Trimming removed 5 bases from V and 5 bases from J; junction bases left unmatched: 11. In nucleotides, the CDR3 is TGCAGTGCTTATAGGACAGGGAACCCTAACAATGAGCAGTTCTTC. It yields the protein CSAYRTGNPNNEQFF.

This chain uses TRBV5-1 with TRBJ2-1; D call uncertain. This CDR3 comprises 15 residues. Germline V gives CDR1 SGHRS, CDR2 YFSETQ. Trimming took off 6 bases at V and 7 bases at J, with 20 bases between the two ends. The CDR3 DNA sequence: TGCGCCAGCATGATGTTAGTTTCTACAAGGAATGAGCAGTTCTTC. Translation: CASMMLVSTRNEQFF.

CDR3 sequence (DNA): TGTGCCAGCAGCCCCGGGGCGGGGACCACCGGGGAGCTGTTTTTT. The encoded protein is CASSPGAGTTGELFF. The chain joins TRBV7-6 to TRBJ2-2, with D possibly being TRBD2 (6 bases). The V gene's germline CDR1 is SGHVS and CDR2 FNYEAQ. CDR3 length: 15 residues. V was shortened by 5 bases and J by 4 bases, with 14 bases between the two germline ends.

The genes are TRBV4-1 and TRBJ2-1; 7 nucleotides match TRBD1. V shed 3 bases, J shed 5 bases, and the junction held 4 bases outside the gene matches. This CDR3 is 14 amino acids long. The germline V gene encodes CDR1 MGHRA and CDR2 YSYEKL. CDR3 protein: CASSHRQGHNEQFF. DNA for the CDR3: TGCGCCAGCAGCCACCGACAGGGCCACAATGAGCAGTTCTTC.

The chain uses TRBV25-1 and TRBJ2-5, with D maybe TRBD2 (6 bases). The V gene's germline CDR1 is MGHDK and CDR2 SYGVNS. Deletions cut 2 bases from V and 5 bases from J, with 27 bases between. The CDR3 has 19 residues. The CDR3 sequence: CASSEPTEVGGRSGETQYF. CDR3 DNA sequence: TGTGCCAGCAGTGAACCCACGGAAGTCGGGGGACGGAGTGGGGAGACCCAGTACTTC.

The CDR3 spells CASSPQPPDTQYF. The CDR3 nucleotides are TGTGCCAGCAGCCCCCAGCCCCCAGATACGCAGTATTTT. The V call is TRBV7-2, the J call TRBJ2-3, with D hard to call. The germline V gene has CDR1 SGHTA and CDR2 FQGNSA. With 5 bases removed from V and 4 bases from J, the gap between germline ends came to 10 bases. The CDR3 loop spans 13 amino acids.

This clonotype was counted a single time. The J gene is TRBJ1-1, the V gene TRBV12-3 or TRBV12-4; D is unclear. The CDR3 extends over 14 amino acids. The ends were cut back, 3 bases at V and 1 base at J, with 9 bases in the middle. This CDR3 is CASSFSEPNTEAFF. Written as DNA, the CDR3 is TGTGCCAGCAGTTTCAGCGAACCGAACACTGAAGCTTTCTTT.

The gene calls are TRBV12-3 or TRBV12-4 and TRBJ1-3; D is uncertain. The CDR3 is 12 amino acids. V was clipped by 3 bases and J by 7 bases, with 7 bases between them. The CDR3 DNA is TGTGCCAGCAGTTTTTTGCGTAACACCATATATTTT. Translated: CASSFLRNTIYF.

The CDR3 nucleotides read TGTGCCAGCAGCCCCGCCCTCCAGAACACTGAAGCTTTCTTT. Amino acid sequence: CASSPALQNTEAFF. The chain combines TRBV7-3 with TRBJ1-1; D is unclear. Germline loops: CDR1 SGHTA, CDR2 FQGTGA. The CDR3 sequence is 14 residues long. Trimming left V 5 bases short and J 1 base short, with 11 bases between.

The chain couples TRBV12-3 or TRBV12-4 to TRBJ1-5; TRBD1 is a possible D gene (5 bases). This CDR3 has 15 amino acids. The V gene lost 8 bases and the J gene lost 2 bases, with 16 bases spanning the gap. The CDR3 spells CASLGTWEGNQPQHF. The CDR3 DNA reads TGTGCCAGCTTGGGGACTTGGGAGGGCAATCAGCCCCAGCATTTT.

The V call is TRBV5-1, the J call TRBJ2-7; D may be TRBD2 (6 bases). There are 14 residues in the CDR3. Trimming took 0 bases from V and 5 from J, leaving 12 bases between them. In germline, CDR1 is SGHRS, CDR2 YFSETQ. CDR3 protein: CASSLVAGPHEQYF. In DNA, the CDR3 is TGCGCCAGCAGCTTGGTGGCGGGGCCCCACGAGCAGTACTTC.

This chain connects TRBV27 to TRBJ1-2; TRBD1 matches at 11 bases. The V gene end was trimmed by 8 bases and the J gene end by 8 bases; junction bases not matched to a gene: 10. This CDR3 has 14 amino acids. The germline V gene encodes CDR1 MNHEY and CDR2 SMNVEV (reference sequence). The CDR3 region has the DNA TGTGCCAGCTTGCGGACAGGGGGCGCCGGGGGCTACACCTTC. Translation gives CASLRTGGAGGYTF.

This rearrangement joins TRBV2 to TRBJ1-5, with D unresolved. The germline gives CDR1 SNHLY, CDR2 FYNNEI. CDR3 size: 14 residues. V lost 4 bases, J lost 5 bases, and 12 bases lay in between. The CDR3 DNA is TGTGCCAGCAGTGCCCAAGAGTACTATCAGCCCCAGCATTTT. This codes for CASSAQEYYQPQHF.